The 22 T cell receptor beta chains reported below all come from one sample, sequenced in a study of T-cell memory formation after mild COVID-19. One entry per CDR3 protein results from TCRdb running MiXCR on the 5' RACE reads. The sample shows roughly 110,000 distinct CDR3 sequences, approximately 21% of them seen only once. Sequencing used PBMCs or a T cell subset sorted from them (not recorded which). The receptors were gathered from a man aged 18 to 29 who had mild COVID-19 (a few samples of this study predate the infection). Cell type and time point are not known.

In its sample, this clonotype was seen a few times. This sequence joins TRBV6-4 and TRBJ2-5; D possibly corresponds to TRBD2 (6 bases). In germline, CDR1 is MRHNA, CDR2 SNTAGT. V was shortened by 6 bases and J by 4 bases, with 18 bases between the two germline ends. CDR3 length: 15 residues. The CDR3 DNA is TGTGCCAGCAGAAAGAGTAGGAGGGGAGGAGAGACCCAGTACTTC. Amino acid sequence: CASRKSRRGGETQYF.

This clonotype was detected only a few times. The chain carries TRBV4-1 and TRBJ2-7, with a tentative D call TRBD2 (6 bases). Germline V lookup: CDR1 MGHRA, CDR2 YSYEKL. V was clipped by 1 base and J by 3 bases, with 13 bases between them. The CDR3 loop spans 15 amino acids. This chain's CDR3 is CASSQGAGIGYEQYF. In DNA, the CDR3 is TGCGCCAGCAGCCAAGGGGCGGGGATAGGCTACGAGCAGTACTTC.

The V gene is TRBV12-5, the J gene TRBJ1-1; a possible D gene is TRBD1 (6 bases). This CDR3 is 14 amino acids long. With 3 bases removed from V and 5 bases from J, the gap between germline ends came to 13 bases. Per the germline V gene, CDR1 is LGHNT and CDR2 is FRNRAP. CDR3 sequence reads: CASGFQGMRTEAFF. The CDR3, as DNA: TGTGCTAGTGGTTTCCAGGGGATGAGGACTGAAGCTTTCTTT.

This clonotype was detected once. J is TRBJ2-7 and V is TRBV11-3; the match to TRBD2 covers 7 bases. This CDR3 region has 13 residues. The germline V gene encodes CDR1 SGHNT and CDR2 YENEEA. V was pared by 6 bases and J by 6 bases, with 8 bases of the junction left unmatched. The CDR3 DNA is TGTGCCAGCAGTAAGACGGCTAGCGGCGAGCAGTACGTC. This translates into CASSKTASGEQYV.

V usage is TRBV29-1 and J usage is TRBJ1-1; D is unclear. Between the trimmed V and J ends, which lost 6 bases and 1 base, there was a span of 12 bases. The CDR3 loop spans 13 amino acids. The germline V gene encodes CDR1 SQVTM and CDR2 ANQGSEA. CDR3 sequence reads: CSVSFRANTEAFF. Written as DNA, the CDR3 is TGCAGCGTGTCGTTTCGGGCGAACACTGAAGCTTTCTTT.

The V call is TRBV29-1, the J call TRBJ2-5; 9 nucleotides align to TRBD2. This CDR3 is 14 amino acids long. With V trimmed by 1 base and J by 5 bases, 5 bases remained unmatched. Germline loops: CDR1 SQVTM, CDR2 ANQGSEA. The CDR3 is CSVEGLAGVETQYF. CDR3 nucleotides: TGCAGCGTTGAAGGGTTAGCGGGGGTTGAGACCCAGTACTTC. The full variable domain, with the rest looked up from reference TRBV29-1 and TRBJ2-5, is SAVISQKPSRDICQRGTSLTIQCQVDSQVTMMFWYRQQPGQSLTLIATANQGSEATYESGFVIDKFPISRPNLTFSTLTVSNMSPEDSSIYLCSVEGLAGVETQYFGPGTRLLVL.

This clonotype was picked up a small number of times. The chain links TRBV4-2 to TRBJ2-7, with D possibly TRBD1 on 6 matching bases. This CDR3 region has 13 residues. Trimming stripped 4 bases from V and 5 bases from J, with 12 bases between. CDR1 and CDR2 from the germline V gene are LGHNA and YNFKEQ. Written as DNA, the CDR3 is TGTGCCAGCAGCCTCGCACCAGGGGACGAGCAGTACGTC. Amino acid sequence: CASSLAPGDEQYV.

This clonotype was observed a handful of times. This rearrangement joins TRBV7-8 to TRBJ1-2; possibly TRBD1 for D (5 bases). V was trimmed by 8 bases and J by 4 bases, leaving 17 bases between them. The V gene's germline CDR1 is SGHVS and CDR2 FQNEAQ. CDR3 size: 14 residues. The CDR3 loop reads CASGPGGSFYGYTF. CDR3 sequence (DNA): TGTGCCAGCGGCCCTGGGGGGAGCTTCTATGGCTACACCTTC.

This clonotype has just a few counts. The chain recombines TRBV12-3 or TRBV12-4 with TRBJ2-7, with a tentative D call TRBD1 (6 bases). V was clipped by 6 bases and J by 2 bases, with 11 bases between them. CDR3 size: 13 residues. The CDR3 spells CASSTGHPYEQYF. The CDR3 region has the DNA TGTGCCAGCAGCACGGGACATCCCTACGAGCAGTACTTC.

This clonotype has more than one count but fewer than ten. This chain uses TRBV7-9 with TRBJ2-7, with D maybe TRBD1 (6 bases). CDR1 SEHNR and CDR2 FQNEAQ come from the germline V gene (reference sequence). CDR3 size: 14 residues. V lost 1 base and J lost 0, with 7 bases in between. For the CDR3, the DNA is TGTGCCAGCAGCTTAGGGGACAACTCCTACGAGCAGTACTTC. It specifies CASSLGDNSYEQYF.

This clonotype has just a few counts. The CDR3 spells CASSAGPRLAGDEQYF. CDR3 coding DNA: TGTGCCAGCAGCGCGGGTCCCCGTCTAGCGGGAGACGAGCAGTACTTC. The chain is built from TRBV9 and TRBJ2-7, with 10 bases aligning to TRBD2. V dropped 3 bases and J dropped 5; count of bases not matched to a gene: 11. Germline V gene sequence: CDR1 SGDLS, CDR2 YYNGEE. CDR3 length: 16 residues.

The genes are TRBV6-5 and TRBJ2-1, with 9 nucleotides matching TRBD2. The CDR3 is 17 amino acids. Germline lookup yields CDR1 MNHEY and CDR2 SVGAGI. V lost 0 bases and J lost 3; bases outside the gene matches: 6. CDR3 DNA: TGTGCCAGCAGTTACTCACTAGCGGGTGTCATCTACAATGAGCAGTTCTTC. Amino acid sequence: CASSYSLAGVIYNEQFF.

This chain connects TRBV3-1 to TRBJ2-7; D is perhaps TRBD1 (5 bases). CDR3 length equals 14 residues. Germline values: CDR1 LGHDT, CDR2 YNNKEL (reference sequence). V shed 4 bases and J shed 3 bases, with 13 bases lying between them. The CDR3 protein is CASSLGAEVYEQYF. For the CDR3, the DNA is TGTGCCAGCAGCCTAGGGGCGGAAGTCTACGAGCAGTACTTC.

The chain employs TRBV7-8 and TRBJ1-2; maybe TRBD1 (5 bases). The CDR3 extends over 15 amino acids. Germline loops: CDR1 SGHVS, CDR2 FQNEAQ. Trimming took 5 bases from V and 1 from J, leaving 14 bases between them. The CDR3 protein is CASSPQRGLNYGYTF. DNA of the CDR3: TGTGCCAGCAGCCCGCAGAGGGGCCTTAACTATGGCTACACCTTC.

The table lists this clonotype with a few counts. This chain links TRBV2 with TRBJ2-1, with D tentatively TRBD1 or TRBD2 (5 bases each). With 3 bases removed from V and 6 bases from J, the gap between germline ends came to 15 bases. The CDR3 runs 15 residues. Germline CDR1 and CDR2: SNHLY and FYNNEI. The CDR3 protein is CASSDMGVAANEQFF. The CDR3 nucleotides read TGTGCCAGCAGTGACATGGGGGTGGCCGCCAATGAGCAGTTCTTC.

The V gene is TRBV29-1, the J gene TRBJ2-5, with D tentatively TRBD2 (5 bases). CDR1 is SQVTM and CDR2 is ANQGSEA in the germline V gene. V lost 6 bases, J lost 0 bases, and 11 bases lay in between. The CDR3 has 13 residues. This chain's CDR3 is CSVVPGNQETQYF. The CDR3 DNA reads TGCAGCGTGGTCCCCGGGAACCAAGAGACCCAGTACTTC. Variable domain in full (rest from reference TRBV29-1 and TRBJ2-5): SAVISQKPSRDICQRGTSLTIQCQVDSQVTMMFWYRQQPGQSLTLIATANQGSEATYESGFVIDKFPISRPNLTFSTLTVSNMSPEDSSIYLCSVVPGNQETQYFGPGTRLLVL.

The sample holds many counts of this clonotype. At one boundary the junction diverges from the germline segment, which might be a read error. V and J are TRBV7-7 and TRBJ1-1, with D uncertain. Germline lookup yields CDR1 SSHAT and CDR2 FNYEAQ (reference sequence). The CDR3 is 14 amino acids. In DNA form, the CDR3 reads TGTGCTAGCAGCTCCGCTCCCCAGAACACTGAAGCTTTCTTT. Its protein product is CASSSAPQNTEAFF.

V usage is TRBV5-1 and J usage is TRBJ2-3, with 11 bases identical to TRBD2. The length of the CDR3 is 15 residues. Losses at the gene ends were 0 bases for V and 6 bases for J; bases not matched to a gene: 3. The V gene's germline CDR1 is SGHRS and CDR2 YFSETQ. CDR3 nucleotides: TGCGCCAGCAGCTTGGTACTAGCGGGGGACGATACGCAGTATTTT. Its translation: CASSLVLAGDDTQYF.

This clonotype occurred a few times. CDR3 coding DNA: TGCGCCAGCAGCCACAGCGGGGGAAAAACCGGGGAGCTGTTTTTT. Protein product: CASSHSGGKTGELFF. This chain joins TRBV4-1 and TRBJ2-2; 8 bases are a match to TRBD2. Trimming at V came to 3 bases and at J to 5 bases, leaving 5 bases not matched to a gene. Looked up from germline, CDR1 is MGHRA and CDR2 is YSYEKL. The CDR3 extends over 15 amino acids.

This clonotype was counted many times. The CDR3 DNA is TGTGCCAGCAGCTTTGGCTATGAGCAGTTCTTC. Residues: CASSFGYEQFF. The chain joins TRBV7-6 to TRBJ2-1, with unresolved D. V was cut by 3 bases and J by 8 bases, with 5 bases left in between. Germline CDR1 is SGHVS and CDR2 is FNYEAQ. The CDR3 is 11 residues long. Drawing the rest from reference TRBV7-6 and TRBJ2-1, the complete variable domain is GAGVSQSPRYKVTKRGQDVALRCDPISGHVSLYWYRQALGQGPEFLTYFNYEAQQDKSGLPNDRFSAERPEGSISTLTIQRTEQRDSAMYRCASSFGYEQFFGPGTRLTVL.

The genes are TRBV30 and TRBJ1-2; TRBD1 might be the D (5 bases). Trimming took 4 bases from V and 1 from J, leaving 10 bases between them. CDR3 size: 13 residues. CDR1 and CDR2 from the germline V gene are GTSNPN and SVGIG (reference sequence). This CDR3 is CAWNGGGNYGYTF. CDR3 coding DNA: TGTGCCTGGAACGGCGGGGGTAACTATGGCTACACCTTC.

This clonotype was detected only a few times. The CDR3 spells CASSKASNTQYF. CDR3 nucleotide sequence: TGTGCCAGCAGCAAAGCTTCAAATACGCAGTATTTT. The V gene is TRBV7-9, the J gene TRBJ2-3, with D unclear. The CDR3 covers 12 residues. Per the germline V gene, CDR1 is SEHNR and CDR2 is FQNEAQ (reference sequence). Trimming stripped 5 bases from V and 7 bases from J, with 10 bases between.